This entry is about one TCR beta chain. Its target is unknown. Indicated treatment: approximately 9-day PBMC culture with coronavirus spike peptide pools or control peptides (ViraFEST assay). Via ViraFEST, peptide pools expanded antigen-specific T cells before TCR sequencing. Cultured CD4+ T-cell DNA underwent Oncomine TCR Beta short-read sequencing. In TCRdb, the PCR reads were re-called with MiXCR into one record per CDR3 protein. The sample contains around 7,200 distinct CDR3 sequences, around 60% of which appear only once. The germline V and J ends were trimmed by 4 bases and 4 bases, with 13 bases remaining between them. The CDR3 runs 14 residues. Germline V gene sequence: CDR1 LGHDT, CDR2 YNNKEL (reference sequence). The data were obtained in a study of vaccination and CD4 T cells after COVID-19. Background on the study: Stimuli were overlapping spike peptide pools of SARS-CoV-2 and three common cold coronaviruses (HCoV-NL63, HCoV-OC43, HCoV-229E).

Study-level points and caveats: When vaccine-specific clones from convalescent patients were examined, 304 of 307 were spike mono-reactive.

This chain uses TRBV3-1 with TRBJ1-2; no clear D gene. This TCR was recovered from a human donor who had recovered from COVID-19. Sample: CD4+ T cells from blood, cultured in vitro. The CDR3: CASSLLDERYGYTF. The CDR3 DNA reads as TGTGCCAGCAGCCTTTTAGACGAACGCTATGGCTACACCTTC.